This TCR beta chain was documented in a study of T-cell memory formation after mild COVID-19. Overall study results and limits: In second-wave clones peaking day 37, SARS-CoV-2 specificity remained unconfirmed.

To note about this clonotype: The antigen remains undetermined.

This CDR3 is 11 amino acids long. V was pared by 5 bases and J by 5 bases, with 9 bases between. Looked up from germline, CDR1 is SQVTM and CDR2 is ANQGSEA. Constant-segment-primed 5'RACE gave TCR alpha and TCR beta cDNA libraries with sample barcodes and UMIs. TCRdb passed the 5' RACE reads through MiXCR, listing each CDR3 protein once. Here the sample spans around 49,000 distinct CDR3 sequences, 25% to 30% being singletons. The sample comprised PBMCs or a T cell subset sorted from them (not recorded which). The sequence derives from a man younger than 30 who had mild COVID-19 (a few samples of this study predate the infection). Cell type and time point are not known. This chain joins TRBV29-1 and TRBJ1-1, with D tentatively TRBD1 (5 bases). The CDR3 is CSVMEGTEAFF. For the CDR3, the DNA is TGCAGCGTTATGGAGGGGACTGAAGCTTTCTTT.